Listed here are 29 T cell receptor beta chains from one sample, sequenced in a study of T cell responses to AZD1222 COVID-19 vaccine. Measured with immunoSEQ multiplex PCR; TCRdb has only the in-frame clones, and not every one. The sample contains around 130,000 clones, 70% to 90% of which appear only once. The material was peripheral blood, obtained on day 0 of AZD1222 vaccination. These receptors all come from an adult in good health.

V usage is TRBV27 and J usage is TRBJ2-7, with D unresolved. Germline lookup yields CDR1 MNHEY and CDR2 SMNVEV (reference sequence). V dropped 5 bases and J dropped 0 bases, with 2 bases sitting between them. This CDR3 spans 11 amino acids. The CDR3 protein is CASSTSYEQYF. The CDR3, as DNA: TGTGCCAGCAGTACCTCCTACGAGCAGTACTTC.

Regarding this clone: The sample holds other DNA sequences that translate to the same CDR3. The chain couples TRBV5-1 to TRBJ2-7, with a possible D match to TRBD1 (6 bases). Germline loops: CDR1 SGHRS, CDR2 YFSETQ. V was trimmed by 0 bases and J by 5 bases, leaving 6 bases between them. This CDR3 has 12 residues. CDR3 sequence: CASSLDRDEQYF. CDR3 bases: TGCGCCAGCAGCTTGGACAGGGACGAGCAGTACTTC. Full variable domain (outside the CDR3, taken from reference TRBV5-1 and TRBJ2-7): KAGVTQTPRYLIKTRGQQVTLSCSPISGHRSVSWYQQTPGQGLQFLFEYFSETQRNKGNFPGRFSGRQFSNSRSEMNVSTLELGDSALYLCASSLDRDEQYFGPGTRLTVT.

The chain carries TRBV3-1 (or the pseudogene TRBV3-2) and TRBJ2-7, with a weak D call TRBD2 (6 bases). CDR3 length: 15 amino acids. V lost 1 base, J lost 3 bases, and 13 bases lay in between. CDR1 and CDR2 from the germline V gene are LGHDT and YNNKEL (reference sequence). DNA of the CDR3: TGTGCCAGCAGCCAAGGTAGCGGTTTTTACTACGAGCAGTACTTC. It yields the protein CASSQGSGFYYEQYF.

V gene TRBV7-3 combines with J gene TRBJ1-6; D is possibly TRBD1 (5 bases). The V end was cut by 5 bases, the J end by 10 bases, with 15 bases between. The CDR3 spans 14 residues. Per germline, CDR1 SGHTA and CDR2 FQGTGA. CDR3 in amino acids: CASSLYGGNSPLHF. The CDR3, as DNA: TGTGCCAGCAGCCTGTATGGGGGGAACTCACCCCTCCACTTT.

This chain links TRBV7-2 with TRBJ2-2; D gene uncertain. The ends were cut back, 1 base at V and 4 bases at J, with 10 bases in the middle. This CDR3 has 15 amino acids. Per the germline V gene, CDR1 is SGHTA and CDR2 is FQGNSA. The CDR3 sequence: CASSLGPEFTGELFF. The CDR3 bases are TGTGCCAGCAGCTTAGGCCCGGAGTTCACCGGGGAGCTGTTTTTT.

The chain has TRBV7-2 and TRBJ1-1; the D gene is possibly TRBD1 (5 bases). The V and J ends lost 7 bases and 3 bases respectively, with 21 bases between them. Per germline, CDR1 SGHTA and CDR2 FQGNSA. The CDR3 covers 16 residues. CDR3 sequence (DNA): TGTGCCAGCACCCGGGGGGGAGTTCCCCTTTACACTGAAGCTTTCTTT. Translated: CASTRGGVPLYTEAFF.

The CDR3 spells CASSDWGINEQFF. The CDR3 coding sequence is TGTGCCAGCAGTGATTGGGGGATCAATGAGCAGTTCTTC. The chain is built from TRBV6-1 and TRBJ2-1; D might be TRBD1 or TRBD2, each matching 5 bases. The CDR3 has 13 residues. Germline V gives CDR1 MNHNS, CDR2 SASEGT. V dropped 3 bases and J dropped 6 bases, with 9 bases sitting between them.

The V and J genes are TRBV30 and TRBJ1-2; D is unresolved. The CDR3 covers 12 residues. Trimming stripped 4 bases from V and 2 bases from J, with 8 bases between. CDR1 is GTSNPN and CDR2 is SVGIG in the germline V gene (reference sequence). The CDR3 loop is CAWTKGNYGYTF. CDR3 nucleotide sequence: TGTGCCTGGACTAAGGGAAACTATGGCTACACCTTC.

As DNA, the CDR3 is TGTGCCTGGAGTAGCGGGAGCTACGAGCAGTACTTC. Translating it yields CAWSSGSYEQYF. The V call is TRBV30, the J call TRBJ2-7; 8 nucleotides align to TRBD2. Trimming removed 2 bases from V and 3 bases from J; junction bases left unmatched: 0. This CDR3 is 12 amino acids long. CDR1 is GTSNPN, CDR2 SVGIG, per germline (reference sequence).

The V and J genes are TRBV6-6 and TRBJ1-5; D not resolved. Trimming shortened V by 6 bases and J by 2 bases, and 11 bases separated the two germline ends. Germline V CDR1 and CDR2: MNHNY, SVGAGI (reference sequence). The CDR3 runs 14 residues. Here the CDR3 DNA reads TGTGCCAGCAGCCCCACCACAGGCAATCAGCCCCAGCATTTT. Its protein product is CASSPTTGNQPQHF.

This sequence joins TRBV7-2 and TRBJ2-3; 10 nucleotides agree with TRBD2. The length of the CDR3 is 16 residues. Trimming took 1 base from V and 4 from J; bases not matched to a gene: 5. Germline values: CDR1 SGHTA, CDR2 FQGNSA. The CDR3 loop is CASSLDLGLAADTQYF. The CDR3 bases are TGTGCCAGCAGCTTAGACCTAGGACTAGCGGCAGATACGCAGTATTTT.

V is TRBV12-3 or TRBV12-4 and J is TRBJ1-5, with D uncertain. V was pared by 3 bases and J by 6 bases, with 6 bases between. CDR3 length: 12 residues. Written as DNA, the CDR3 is TGTGCCAGCAGTTTTGGGTTTCAGCCCCAGCATTTT. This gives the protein CASSFGFQPQHF.

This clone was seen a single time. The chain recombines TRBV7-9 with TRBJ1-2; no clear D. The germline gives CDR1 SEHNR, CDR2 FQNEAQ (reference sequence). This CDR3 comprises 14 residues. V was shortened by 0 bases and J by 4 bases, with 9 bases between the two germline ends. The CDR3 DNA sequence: TGTGCCAGCAGCTTAGCAGGAAGGAGCTATGGCTACACCTTC. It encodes CASSLAGRSYGYTF.

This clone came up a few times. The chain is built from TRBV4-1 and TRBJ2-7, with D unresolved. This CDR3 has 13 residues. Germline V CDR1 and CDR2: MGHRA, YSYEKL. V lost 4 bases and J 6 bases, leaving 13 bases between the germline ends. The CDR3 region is CASSLLGRSEQYF. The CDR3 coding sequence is TGCGCCAGCAGCCTGCTTGGGCGGTCCGAGCAGTACTTC.

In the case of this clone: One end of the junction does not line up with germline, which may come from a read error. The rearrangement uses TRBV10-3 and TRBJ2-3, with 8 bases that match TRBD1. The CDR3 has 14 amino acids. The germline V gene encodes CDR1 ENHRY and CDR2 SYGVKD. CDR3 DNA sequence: TGTGCCATCAGTCAGTCGACAGGGGCAGATACGCAGTATTTT. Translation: CAISQSTGADTQYF.

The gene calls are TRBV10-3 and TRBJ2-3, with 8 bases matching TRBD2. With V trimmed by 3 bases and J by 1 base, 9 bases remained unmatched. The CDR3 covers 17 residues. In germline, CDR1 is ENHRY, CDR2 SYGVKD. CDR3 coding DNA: TGTGCCATCAGTGAACTCAGACTAGCGATCGGCACAGATACGCAGTATTTT. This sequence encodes CAISELRLAIGTDTQYF.

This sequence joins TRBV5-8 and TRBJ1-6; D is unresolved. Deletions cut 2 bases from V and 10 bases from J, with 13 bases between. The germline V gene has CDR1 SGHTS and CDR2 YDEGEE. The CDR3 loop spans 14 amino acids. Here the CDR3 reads CASSLIRVGSPLHF. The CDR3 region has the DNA TGTGCCAGCAGCTTAATCCGGGTAGGGTCACCCCTCCACTTT.

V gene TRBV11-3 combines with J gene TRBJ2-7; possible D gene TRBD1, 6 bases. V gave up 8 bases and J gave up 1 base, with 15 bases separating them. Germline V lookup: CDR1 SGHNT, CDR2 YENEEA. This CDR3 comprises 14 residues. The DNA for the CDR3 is TGTGCCAGCCAGGTTGGACAGTCTTCCTACGAGCAGTACTTC. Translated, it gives CASQVGQSSYEQYF.

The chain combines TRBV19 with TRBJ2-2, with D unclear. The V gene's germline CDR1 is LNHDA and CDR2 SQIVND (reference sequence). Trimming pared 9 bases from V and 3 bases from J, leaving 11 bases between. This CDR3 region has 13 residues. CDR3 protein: CASLRWDTGELFF. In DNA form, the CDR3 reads TGTGCCAGCTTGCGGTGGGACACCGGGGAGCTGTTTTTT.

The CDR3 DNA reads TGTGCCAGCAGCTTATCAGGGCAGGTCTACACCTTC. This translates into CASSLSGQVYTF. This chain links TRBV7-6 with TRBJ1-2, with TRBD1 as a possible D gene (5 bases). Germline values: CDR1 SGHVS, CDR2 FNYEAQ. The CDR3 sequence is 12 residues long. V lost 2 bases and J 10 bases, leaving 11 bases between the germline ends.

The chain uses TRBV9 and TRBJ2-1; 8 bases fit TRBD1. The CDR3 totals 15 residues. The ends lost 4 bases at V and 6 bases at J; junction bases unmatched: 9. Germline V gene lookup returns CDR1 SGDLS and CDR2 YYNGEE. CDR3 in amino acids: CASSPRQGSGNEQFF. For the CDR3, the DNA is TGTGCCAGCAGCCCTCGACAGGGGAGCGGCAATGAGCAGTTCTTC.

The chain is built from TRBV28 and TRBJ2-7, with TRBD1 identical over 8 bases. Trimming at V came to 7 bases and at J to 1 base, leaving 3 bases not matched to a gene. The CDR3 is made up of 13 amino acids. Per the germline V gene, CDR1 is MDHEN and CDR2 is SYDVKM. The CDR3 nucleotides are TGTGCCAGCACCAGGACAGGGTCCTACGAGCAGTACTTC. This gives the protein CASTRTGSYEQYF.

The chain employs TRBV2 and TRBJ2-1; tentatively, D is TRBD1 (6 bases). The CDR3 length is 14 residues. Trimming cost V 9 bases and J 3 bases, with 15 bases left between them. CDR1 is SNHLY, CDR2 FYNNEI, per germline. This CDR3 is CASNRDRNYNEQFF. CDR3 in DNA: TGTGCCAGTAACAGGGACCGCAACTACAATGAGCAGTTCTTC.

The chain's CDR3 is CASSRQGSEQYF. The CDR3 DNA reads TGTGCCAGCAGTCGACAGGGGTCCGAGCAGTACTTC. This chain joins TRBV6-5 and TRBJ2-7, with TRBD1 matching over 8 bases. The CDR3 is made up of 12 amino acids. Germline loops: CDR1 MNHEY, CDR2 SVGAGI. With 5 bases clipped from V and 6 bases from J, the junction kept 3 bases outside the gene matches.

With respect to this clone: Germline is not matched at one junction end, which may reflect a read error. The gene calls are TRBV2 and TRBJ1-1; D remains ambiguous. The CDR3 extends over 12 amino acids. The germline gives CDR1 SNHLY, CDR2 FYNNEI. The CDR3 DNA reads TGTGCCAGCAGCGAAGGTGATGCTGAAGCTTTCTTT. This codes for CASSEGDAEAFF.

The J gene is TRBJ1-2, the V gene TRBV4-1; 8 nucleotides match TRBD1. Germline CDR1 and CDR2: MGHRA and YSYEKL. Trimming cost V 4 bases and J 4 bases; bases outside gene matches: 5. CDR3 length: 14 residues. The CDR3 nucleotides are TGCGCCAGCAGCCTTGGACAGGGCGGCTATGGCTACACCTTC. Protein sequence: CASSLGQGGYGYTF.

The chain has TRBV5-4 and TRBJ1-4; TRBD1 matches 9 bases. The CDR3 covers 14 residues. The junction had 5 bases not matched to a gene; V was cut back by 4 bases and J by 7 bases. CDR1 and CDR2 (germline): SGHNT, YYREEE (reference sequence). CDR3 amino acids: CASSPGQGSEKLFF. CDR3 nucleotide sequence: TGTGCCAGCAGCCCGGGACAGGGAAGTGAAAAACTGTTTTTT.

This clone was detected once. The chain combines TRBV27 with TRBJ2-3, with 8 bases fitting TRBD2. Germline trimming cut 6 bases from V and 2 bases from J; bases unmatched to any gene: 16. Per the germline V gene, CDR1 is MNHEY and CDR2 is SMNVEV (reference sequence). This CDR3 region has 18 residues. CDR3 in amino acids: CASRTTGGPIRFTDTQYF. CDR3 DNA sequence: TGTGCCAGCAGAACAACGGGGGGGCCTATTCGGTTCACAGATACGCAGTATTTT.

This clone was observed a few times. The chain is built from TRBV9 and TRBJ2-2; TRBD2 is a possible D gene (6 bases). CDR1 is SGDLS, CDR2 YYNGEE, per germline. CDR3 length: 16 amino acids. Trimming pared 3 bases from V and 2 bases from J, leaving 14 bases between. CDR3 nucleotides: TGTGCCAGCAGCGCTCGGGGGTCTCTCAACACCGGGGAGCTGTTTTTT. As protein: CASSARGSLNTGELFF.